This record covers a single T cell receptor beta chain. The antigen is not known. Recipients received nonmyeloablative bone marrow transplants from related graft donors, with transient mixed chimerism. Thawed PBMCs were FACS-sorted into unstimulated CD4+CD25+CD127- regulatory T cells, CD4+CD25- non-regulatory cells, CD4 and CD8 cells. These data are taken from a study of Tregs in tolerant kidney transplant recipients. Findings of the study overall: Antigen-driven expansion was suggested because donor-specific Tregs expanded more than all Tregs in tolerant patients. Biological reproducibility was not directly addressed in this study. Nucleotide sequences could not be compared across some patients' samples due to primer changes.

TCRdb's copy holds only in-frame clones and misses some; the assay was immunoSEQ multiplex PCR. Here the sample table reports 25,000 to 35,000 clones. This clonotype was obtained from a human patient who received a combined kidney and bone marrow transplant. Some T cells may possibly be graft donor cells. The sample was CD4+ T cells from blood (PBMCs), taken 24 months after the transplant.

CDR3 loop: CASSHDRVHEQYF. CDR3 DNA, as far as it was read: TGTGCCAGCAGCCATGACAGGGTACACGAG. V usage is TRBV7-8 and J usage is TRBJ2-7; 7 positions match TRBD1. The read terminates 3 residues before the CDR3 end, so the remaining end is supplied by the germline J gene. Germline lookup yields CDR1 SGHVS and CDR2 FQNEAQ. Germline trimming cut 5 bases from V and 5 bases from J; bases unmatched to any gene: 6. The CDR3 has 13 amino acids.